This T cell receptor (beta chain) was recovered during a study of cytomegalovirus exposure and HLA in healthy donors. Study results and caveats: An analysis done earlier found most TCR beta V segments productive about 87% or about 30% of the time. Later on, an analysis tied about 17,000 TCR beta sequences to HLA alleles at 0.05 false discovery rate. In vitro work confirmed that a few CMV-associated chains recognize CMV antigens.

Primers included in the PCR were 60 Vbeta and 13 Jbeta primers. Sequencing was performed with immunoSEQ multiplex PCR; in TCRdb, only in-frame clones are kept and a portion is missing. This sample's table reports about 130,000 clones. V was trimmed by 1 base and J by 8 bases, leaving 8 bases between them. The CDR3 covers 11 residues. Germline CDR1 reads DFQATT; CDR2 reads SNEGSKA (reference sequence). Regarding donors, all were healthy bone marrow donors. With regard to this clone: Its specificity is not known.

This receptor was taken from a man between 18 and 35 years old in good health and CMV-seronegative. The chain couples TRBV20-1 to TRBJ1-2; D is unclear. Specimen: PBMCs. The CDR3 reads CSARGLRGYTF. CDR3 nucleotide sequence: TGCAGTGCTAGAGGATTGCGGGGCTACACCTTC.